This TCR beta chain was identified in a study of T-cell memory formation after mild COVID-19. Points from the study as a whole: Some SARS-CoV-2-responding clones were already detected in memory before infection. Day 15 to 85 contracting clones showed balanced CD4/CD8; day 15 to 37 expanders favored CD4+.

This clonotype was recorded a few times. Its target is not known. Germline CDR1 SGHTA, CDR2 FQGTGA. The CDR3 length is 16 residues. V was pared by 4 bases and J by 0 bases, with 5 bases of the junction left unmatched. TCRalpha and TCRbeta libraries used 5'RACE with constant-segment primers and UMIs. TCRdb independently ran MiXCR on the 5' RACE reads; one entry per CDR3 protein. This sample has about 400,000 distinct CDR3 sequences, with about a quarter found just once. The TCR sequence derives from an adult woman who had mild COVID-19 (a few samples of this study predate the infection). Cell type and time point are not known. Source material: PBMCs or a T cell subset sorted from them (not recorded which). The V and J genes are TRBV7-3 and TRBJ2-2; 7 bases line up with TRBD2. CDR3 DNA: TGTGCCAGCAGCTCGCAGCGGGGCGCGAACACCGGGGAGCTGTTTTTT. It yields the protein CASSSQRGANTGELFF. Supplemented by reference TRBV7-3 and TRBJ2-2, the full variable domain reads GAGVSQTPSNKVTEKGKYVELRCDPISGHTALYWYRQSLGQGPEFLIYFQGTGAADDSGLPNDRFFAVRPEGSVSTLKIQRTERGDSAVYLCASSSQRGANTGELFFGEGSRLTVL.